The 8 T cell receptor beta chains given below trace back to one sample, sequenced in a study of T cell repertoires in cytomegalovirus infection. TCRdb used MiXCR to reprocess the reads, holding one entry per CDR3 protein. Here the sample spans hundreds of thousands of distinct CDR3 sequences, 15% to 20% being singletons. Sequenced sample: PBMCs. These receptors originate from a human donor in good health (CMV status not recorded). Some clones in this sample may be carry-over from other donors' samples.

V and J are TRBV7-9 and TRBJ1-2, with 9 bases matching TRBD1. The germline V gene encodes CDR1 SEHNR and CDR2 FQNEAQ (reference sequence). The trim removed 5 bases at V and 0 bases at J, leaving 4 bases unmatched. The CDR3 contains 15 residues. The CDR3 region has the DNA TGTGCCAGCAGCGCCGGGACAGGGTCTAACTATGGCTACACCTTC. This encodes CASSAGTGSNYGYTF.

This clonotype showed up many times. The chain has TRBV7-2 and TRBJ2-3; D remains ambiguous. The V end lost 5 bases, the J end lost 5 bases, and 23 bases lay between the germline ends. Germline V CDR1 and CDR2: SGHTA, FQGNSA. The CDR3 runs to 17 residues. The CDR3 sequence is CASSPYGMVASGDTQYF. Here the CDR3 DNA reads TGTGCCAGCAGCCCATATGGAATGGTCGCTTCGGGAGATACGCAGTATTTT.

The chain is built from TRBV28 and TRBJ2-7, with 8 bases identical to TRBD2. After removal of 5 bases from V and 3 bases from J, the junction contained 12 bases not matched to a gene. CDR3 size: 16 residues. Germline CDR1 MDHEN, CDR2 SYDVKM. The CDR3 sequence: CASSPGGAGAFYEQYF. As DNA, the CDR3 is TGTGCCAGCAGTCCGGGGGGGGCAGGTGCCTTCTACGAGCAGTACTTC.

The J gene is TRBJ1-6, the V gene TRBV20-1; perhaps TRBD1 as D (5 bases). Trimming stripped 3 bases from V and 1 base from J, with 10 bases between. The CDR3 has 15 amino acids. Germline-derived CDR1 and CDR2 are DFQATT and SNEGSKA (reference sequence). Here the CDR3 reads CSARQGGSYNSPLHF. The CDR3 DNA reads as TGCAGTGCTAGGCAGGGAGGGTCCTATAATTCACCCCTCCACTTT.

This clonotype was picked up many times. This rearrangement joins TRBV7-9 to TRBJ1-4; D possibly corresponds to TRBD1 (6 bases). V was cut by 5 bases and J by 7 bases, with 11 bases left in between. The CDR3 loop spans 13 amino acids. Germline CDR1 and CDR2: SEHNR and FQNEAQ (reference sequence). The CDR3 is CASSLLRGEKLFF. CDR3 sequence (DNA): TGTGCCAGCAGCCTACTCAGGGGTGAAAAACTGTTTTTT.

This clonotype occurred many times. The genes are TRBV28 and TRBJ1-1; D possibly corresponds to TRBD1 (6 bases). CDR1 is MDHEN, CDR2 SYDVKM, per germline. V was shortened by 6 bases and J by 4 bases, with 18 bases between the two germline ends. The CDR3 loop spans 15 amino acids. Here the CDR3 reads CASSVRYRAATEAFF. In nucleotides, the CDR3 is TGTGCCAGCAGCGTTAGGTACAGGGCGGCCACTGAAGCTTTCTTT.

The CDR3 coding sequence is TGCGCCAGCAATGGGGAGGGACCCTATGGCTACACCTTC. Translation gives CASNGEGPYGYTF. The V call is TRBV5-1, the J call TRBJ1-2; D perhaps matches TRBD1 (5 bases). Germline lookup yields CDR1 SGHRS and CDR2 YFSETQ. V was pared by 6 bases and J by 4 bases, with 13 bases between. There are 13 residues in the CDR3.

This clonotype was counted many times. CDR3 bases: TGTGCCAGCAGTTACAACAGGGCGTTGAACACTGAAGCTTTCTTT. Its protein product is CASSYNRALNTEAFF. The chain links TRBV6-2 or TRBV6-3 to TRBJ1-1, with D tentatively TRBD1 (6 bases). V lost 2 bases and J 0 bases, leaving 10 bases between the germline ends. This CDR3 spans 15 amino acids. The germline V gene encodes CDR1 MNHEY and CDR2 SVGEGT.